These 20 T cell receptor beta chains were sequenced from one sample in a study of blood T cell repertoires in COVID-19. Here immunoSEQ multiplex PCR was the method, and the copy in TCRdb shows in-frame clones only, minus some. The table lists approximately 81,000 clones, around nine tenths of them singletons, with around 1% in the top ten. Material: PBMCs or T cells enriched from blood (not recorded which). These receptors all stem from a woman aged 45-59 years with acute COVID-19.

The V call is TRBV5-1, the J call TRBJ2-2, with 9 bases identical to TRBD1. The CDR3 is 17 residues long. V gave up 4 bases and J gave up 3 bases; unmatched junction bases: 10. The germline gives CDR1 SGHRS, CDR2 YFSETQ. CDR3 coding DNA: TGCGCCAGCAGCCTGGGTACAGGGGGCGCCGACACCGGGGAGCTGTTTTTT. Residues: CASSLGTGGADTGELFF.

The rearrangement uses TRBV4-1 and TRBJ2-1, with D perhaps TRBD2 (6 bases). Germline CDR1 reads MGHRA; CDR2 reads YSYEKL. V was cut by 6 bases and J by 9 bases, with 15 bases left in between. The CDR3 has 13 residues. The CDR3, as DNA: TGCGCCAGCAGGCCGTCGACTAGGGGTGAGCAGTTCTTC. This codes for CASRPSTRGEQFF.

The chain uses TRBV20-1 and TRBJ2-5; 11 nucleotides align to TRBD2. The V gene's germline CDR1 is DFQATT and CDR2 SNEGSKA (reference sequence). Germline trimming cut 3 bases from V and 5 bases from J; bases unmatched to any gene: 5. The CDR3 consists of 14 residues. The CDR3, as DNA: TGCAGTGCTAGTGTAGCGGGAGGGCACGAGACCCAGTACTTC. Translating it yields CSASVAGGHETQYF.

The genes are TRBV18 and TRBJ1-4; 7 bases align to TRBD1. Per the germline V gene, CDR1 is KGHSH and CDR2 is LQKENI. V was pared by 4 bases and J by 4 bases, with 3 bases of the junction left unmatched. The length of the CDR3 is 14 residues. Here the CDR3 DNA reads TGTGCCAGCTCACTCCGGGACAGTAATGAAAAACTGTTTTTT. Its translation: CASSLRDSNEKLFF.

This clone was picked up one time. J is TRBJ2-7 and V is TRBV21-1; the listed D gene, TRBD1, was not tested against the DNA. TRBV21-1 is assigned pseudogene status. The CDR3 totals 15 residues. Here the CDR3 DNA reads TGTGCCAGCAGCAATAGGGGCAGGGGTTATGCCGAGCAGTACTTC. Encoded protein: CASSNRGRGYAEQYF.

The chain links TRBV21-1 to TRBJ1-1; the D segment call TRBD1 is taken from the table without a DNA check. TRBV21-1 is annotated as a pseudogene. The CDR3 is made up of 16 amino acids. DNA of the CDR3: TGTGCCAGCATTCAAAGTAGGGGCCCATGTGGGACTGAAGCTTTCTTT. Protein product: CASIQSRGPCGTEAFF.

This clone was seen more than once but under ten times. The J gene is TRBJ2-2, the V gene TRBV5-6, with D hard to call. CDR3 size: 19 residues. The V gene lost 0 bases and the J gene lost 5 bases, with 23 bases spanning the gap. CDR1 is SGHDT, CDR2 YYEEEE, per germline. The CDR3 region has the DNA TGTGCCAGCAGCTTGGAAAGGTTTACGGGTCCTACCTGGACCGGGGAGCTGTTTTTT. It codes for CASSLERFTGPTWTGELFF.

The gene calls are TRBV9 and TRBJ1-5, with a tentative D call TRBD1 (5 bases). CDR1 is SGDLS, CDR2 YYNGEE, per germline. This CDR3 region has 15 residues. Trimming removed 2 bases from V and 0 bases from J, with 9 bases in between. CDR3 nucleotide sequence: TGTGCCAGCAGCGTCGGGGGGGATAGCAATCAGCCCCAGCATTTT. Its translation is CASSVGGDSNQPQHF.

This clone was recorded once. This chain joins TRBV7-2 and TRBJ2-7, with 10 bases that match TRBD1. The CDR3 has 15 residues. Germline-derived CDR1 and CDR2 are SGHTA and FQGNSA. With V trimmed by 2 bases and J by 5 bases, 6 bases remained unmatched. DNA for the CDR3: TGTGCCAGCAGCTTAACGCCGGGACAGGGGAACGAGCAGTACTTC. Translation gives CASSLTPGQGNEQYF.

V gene TRBV21-1 combines with J gene TRBJ1-2. TRBV21-1 is marked as a pseudogene. CDR3 length: 14 amino acids. DNA of the CDR3: TGTGCCAGCAGCAAAGTCGCGAATCACTATGGCTACACCTTC. The encoded protein is CASSKVANHYGYTF.

This chain connects TRBV11-3 to TRBJ2-5; D is perhaps TRBD1 (6 bases). V lost 1 base to trimming and J lost 2 bases, with 11 bases between them. This CDR3 comprises 15 residues. Germline V gene lookup returns CDR1 SGHNT and CDR2 YENEEA. This chain's CDR3 is CASSLAAGQQETQYF. CDR3 in DNA: TGTGCCAGCAGCTTAGCGGCCGGACAGCAAGAGACCCAGTACTTC.

The chain's CDR3 is CAWSNRDNQPQHF. The CDR3 DNA reads TGTGCCTGGAGTAACAGGGACAATCAGCCCCAGCATTTT. This chain links TRBV30 with TRBJ1-5, with D possibly being TRBD1 (6 bases). The CDR3 sequence is 13 residues long. With 2 bases removed from V and 3 bases from J, the gap between germline ends came to 8 bases. Germline V gene lookup returns CDR1 GTSNPN and CDR2 SVGIG (reference sequence).

The genes are TRBV11-2 and TRBJ2-7; the D gene is possibly TRBD2 (6 bases). This CDR3 is 15 amino acids long. Germline lookup yields CDR1 SGHAT and CDR2 FQNNGV. V lost 0 bases and J lost 2, with 11 bases in between. CDR3 in amino acids: CASSLDGSNTYEQYF. Here the CDR3 DNA reads TGTGCCAGCAGCTTAGACGGGAGTAACACCTACGAGCAGTACTTC. Using reference TRBV11-2 and TRBJ2-7 for the parts outside the CDR3, the full variable domain is EAGVAQSPRYKIIEKRQSVAFWCNPISGHATLYWYQQILGQGPKLLIQFQNNGVVDDSQLPKDRFSAERLKGVDSTLKIQPAKLEDSAVYLCASSLDGSNTYEQYFGPGTRLTVT.

The chain carries TRBV7-6 and TRBJ2-3, with 12 bases lining up with TRBD1. After removal of 5 bases from V and 6 bases from J, the junction contained 9 bases not matched to a gene. The CDR3 runs 16 residues. The V gene's germline CDR1 is SGHVS and CDR2 FNYEAQ. The CDR3 sequence is CASSPLRDRGRDTQYF. The CDR3 bases are TGTGCCAGCAGCCCCCTCCGGGACAGGGGGCGGGATACGCAGTATTTT.

The rearrangement links TRBV5-1 to TRBJ1-4; TRBD1 is a possible D gene (5 bases). This CDR3 region has 18 residues. V gave up 0 bases and J gave up 3 bases, with 18 bases separating them. The germline gives CDR1 SGHRS, CDR2 YFSETQ. DNA for the CDR3: TGCGCCAGCAGCTTGGAGGGGTTCGCCCGTATAGCTAATGAAAAACTGTTTTTT. Translation gives CASSLEGFARIANEKLFF.

The chain carries TRBV27 and TRBJ1-2, with TRBD1 as a possible D gene (5 bases). The CDR3 is made up of 11 amino acids. The germline CDR1 and CDR2 sequences are MNHEY and SMNVEV (reference sequence). V was pared by 5 bases and J by 8 bases, with 9 bases between. This chain's CDR3 is CASSQGRGYTF. CDR3 sequence (DNA): TGTGCCAGCAGTCAGGGCAGGGGCTACACCTTC.

The chain employs TRBV10-3 and TRBJ1-1; D is unclear. The germline V and J ends were trimmed by 8 bases and 0 bases, with 16 bases remaining between them. Germline CDR1 is ENHRY and CDR2 is SYGVKD. The CDR3 spans 15 residues. CDR3 sequence (DNA): TGTGCCATCGAGAGCATGGCCACTATGAACACTGAAGCTTTCTTT. Protein sequence: CAIESMATMNTEAFF.

This clone has a single count. The chain is built from TRBV7-2 and TRBJ1-1, with 7 nucleotides matching TRBD1. V gave up 2 bases and J gave up 0 bases; unmatched junction bases: 3. Germline V gene data show CDR1 as SGHTA and CDR2 as FQGNSA. The CDR3 is made up of 15 amino acids. The CDR3 sequence is CASSLPGQMNTEAFF. The DNA of the CDR3 is TGTGCCAGCAGCTTACCGGGACAGATGAACACTGAAGCTTTCTTT. Together with reference TRBV7-2 and TRBJ1-1, the CDR3 gives the full variable domain: GAGVSQSPSNKVTEKGKDVELRCDPISGHTALYWYRQSLGQGLEFLIYFQGNSAPDKSGLPSDRFSAERTGGSVSTLTIQRTQQEDSAVYLCASSLPGQMNTEAFFGQGTRLTVV.

The V and J genes are TRBV7-2 and TRBJ2-5; 15 bases line up with TRBD2. This CDR3 comprises 16 residues. With V trimmed by 4 bases and J by 4 bases, 4 bases remained unmatched. Germline assignment: CDR1 SGHTA and CDR2 FQGNSA. CDR3 sequence: CASSSRTSGRAETQYF. Written as DNA, the CDR3 is TGTGCCAGCAGCTCCCGGACTAGCGGGAGGGCAGAGACCCAGTACTTC.

V and J are TRBV2 and TRBJ2-2; the match to TRBD1 covers 7 bases. This CDR3 is built from 15 residues. Per the germline V gene, CDR1 is SNHLY and CDR2 is FYNNEI. V lost 7 bases to trimming and J lost 4 bases; unmatched junction nucleotides: 9. For the CDR3, the DNA is TGTGCCAGCATTCAGACAGGGATGGGCACCGGGGAGCTGTTTTTT. Translated, it gives CASIQTGMGTGELFF.